The rows below give T cell receptor beta chains drawn from one sample of a study of cytomegalovirus exposure and HLA in healthy donors. TCRdb's table, derived via immunoSEQ multiplex PCR, lists solely in-frame clones and lacks some. The data contain over 50,000 clones, about 76% of them seen just once; the ten biggest clones take up about 2.3%. Specimen: PBMCs. The receptors were sampled from a female donor in good health and CMV-seronegative. Both conserved end residues are part of each CDR3. D genes are given only for firm matches. Some rows mark clone size as missing; the rest say once, few, many or name a class of expanded clone.

V	size	D	J	DNA	CDR3
TRBV6-6	-	-	TRBJ1-1	TGTGCCAGCAGTTACACAGTCATGAACACTGAAGCTTTCTTT	CASSYTVMNTEAFF
TRBV30	-	TRBD2	TRBJ2-5	TGTGCCTGGGACAAGAGGACTAGCGGGGGGGAGACCCAGTACTTC	CAWDKRTSGGETQYF
TRBV28	few	-	TRBJ2-4	TGTGCCAGCAGCCACACCGGGAAGTCCAAAAACATTCAGTACTTC	CASSHTGKSKNIQYF
TRBV5-4	few	-	TRBJ1-1	TGTGCCAGCAGCTCCGAGCATGTCACGGCTGAAGCTTTCTTT	CASSSEHVTAEAFF
TRBV7-2	-	TRBD2	TRBJ2-7	TGTGCCAGCAGCCTGCTAGCGGGGGCAAACTACGAGCAGTACTTC	CASSLLAGANYEQYF
TRBV20-1	once	-	TRBJ2-3	TGCAGTGGCCAAATAGAGGATACGCAGTATTTT	CSGQIEDTQYF
TRBV15	-	-	TRBJ2-2	TGTGCCACCAGCAGAGATCTAGTCGCAGGGTACACCGGGGAGCTGTTTTTT	CATSRDLVAGYTGELFF
TRBV2	-	-	TRBJ2-3	TGTGCCAGCAGTGAACGGGGCGGCGGGACTAGCACAGATACGCAGTATTTT	CASSERGGGTSTDTQYF
TRBV5-1	-	TRBD1	TRBJ2-5	TGCGCCAGCAGCCCGGGACAGGGGCAAGAGACCCAGTACTTC	CASSPGQGQETQYF
TRBV11-2	-	TRBD2	TRBJ2-1	TGTGCCAGCAGCTTAAGCGGGAGGGCCACTGAGCAGTTCTTC	CASSLSGRATEQFF
TRBV7-9	-	-	TRBJ2-5	TGTGCCAGCAGCTTAACTATTGACGGAGAGACCCAGCACTTC	CASSLTIDGETQHF
TRBV5-1	-	TRBD1	TRBJ1-3	TGCGCCAGCAGCTTGCGGTCGGGACAGGGGTTTGGAAACACCATATATTTT	CASSLRSGQGFGNTIYF
TRBV5-1	-	TRBD2	TRBJ2-3	TGCGCCAGCAGCTCTGGTCCTGGTGGGGTAGCGGGATCCACAGATACGCAGTATTTT	CASSSGPGGVAGSTDTQYF
TRBV18	-	-	TRBJ1-4	TGTGCCAGCTCACCCGGACAGCAATCGGAAAAACTGTTTTTT	CASSPGQQSEKLFF
TRBV5-1	-	-	TRBJ2-1	TGCGCCAGCAGCCCTGGGACATTTCTCTCTAGCTCCTACAATGAGCAGTTCTTC	CASSPGTFLSSSYNEQFF
TRBV25-1	few	-	TRBJ2-3	TGTGCCAGCAGTGCCGGGACAGATACGCAGTATTTT	CASSAGTDTQYF
TRBV7-9	-	TRBD2	TRBJ2-5	TGTGCCAGCAGCCCTCCCCCTGGACTAGCGATTTCGGAGACCCAGTACTTC	CASSPPPGLAISETQYF
TRBV7-2	-	-	TRBJ2-7	TGTGCCAGCAGCTTAGGGTGGCAGAACTACGAGCAGTACTTC	CASSLGWQNYEQYF
TRBV5-1	-	TRBD2	TRBJ2-3	TGCGCCAGCAGCTTAGGCGGGAGGGGAATAGATACGCAGTATTTT	CASSLGGRGIDTQYF
TRBV2	-	-	TRBJ2-7	TGTGCAACCGGGGGAGAGAGCTACGAGCAGTACTTC	CATGGESYEQYF
TRBV9	-	TRBD1	TRBJ1-2	TGTGCCAGCACCTTGACAGGGGATCGTGGCTATGGCTACACCTTC	CASTLTGDRGYGYTF
TRBV19	-	TRBD1	TRBJ1-5	TGTGCCAGTAGTACGCCCCGGGACAGTGCGTATAGCAATCAGCCCCAGCATTTT	CASSTPRDSAYSNQPQHF
TRBV28	-	TRBD1	TRBJ1-2	TGTGCCAGCAGTTTGGGGACAGCTAACTATGGCTACACCTTC	CASSLGTANYGYTF
TRBV28	-	-	TRBJ2-1	TGTGCCAGCAGTCCCCACGGAGGGACCTCCTACAATGAGCAGTTCTTC	CASSPHGGTSYNEQFF
TRBV6-4	-	TRBD2	TRBJ2-3	TGTGCCAGCAGTGACAGCGGGACCCCCACAGATACGCAGTATTTT	CASSDSGTPTDTQYF
TRBV19	few	-	TRBJ2-3	TGTGCCAGTAGTATAGAGGCGGGGCACACAGATACGCAGTATTTT	CASSIEAGHTDTQYF
TRBV6-5	-	-	TRBJ2-5	TGTGCCAGCGTAGACTTACCTCAAGAGACCCAGTACTTC	CASVDLPQETQYF
TRBV28	-	-	TRBJ1-1	TGTGCCAGCACTGGACGGGGTGGTAGATTTGAAGCTTTCTTT	CASTGRGGRFEAFF
TRBV5-1	once	TRBD1	TRBJ1-2	TGCGCCAGCAGCACAGGGGATTCTAACTATGGCTACACCTTC	CASSTGDSNYGYTF
TRBV7-9	-	-	TRBJ2-7	TGTGCCAGCAGCCCTTTGAGCCTAATGGGCGACGAGCAGTACTTC	CASSPLSLMGDEQYF
TRBV9	-	-	TRBJ1-6	TGTGCCAGCAGCGTAATCAAGGGGAAAGATAATTCACCCCTCCACTTT	CASSVIKGKDNSPLHF
TRBV15	-	-	TRBJ2-7	TGTGCCACCAGCAGAGATTGGGCCGAGCAGTACTTC	CATSRDWAEQYF
TRBV28	-	-	TRBJ2-1	TGTGCCAGCAGCCCAGGGACACCCTTTCGGCTCGGTGAGCAGTTCTTC	CASSPGTPFRLGEQFF
TRBV7-8	-	TRBD2	TRBJ2-7	TGTGCCAGCAGCTATACCGGGACTAGCGACTACGAGCAGTACTTC	CASSYTGTSDYEQYF
TRBV10-3	-	TRBD1	TRBJ1-1	TGTGCCATCAGTGAGCGTTGGACAGGGGTCCCGGCTGAAGCTTTCTTT	CAISERWTGVPAEAFF
TRBV2	once	-	TRBJ1-1	TGTGCCAGCAGGTTACAAATTTCTGAAGCTTTCTTT	CASRLQISEAFF
TRBV5-6	once	TRBD1	TRBJ1-5	TGTGCCAGCAGCTTGGGGGGGACAGTGAGCAATCAGCCCCAGCATTTT	CASSLGGTVSNQPQHF
TRBV19	few	-	TRBJ1-5	TGTGCCAGTAGTCGGGGGACGGGGCAGCCCCAGCATTTT	CASSRGTGQPQHF
TRBV7-8	-	TRBD1	TRBJ2-1	TGTGCCAGCAGCTTTGGACAGGACAATGAGCAGTTCTTC	CASSFGQDNEQFF
TRBV10-3	-	TRBD2	TRBJ2-7	TGTGCCATCAGTGAGGGTCGAATAGCGGGGTCCTACGAGCAGTACTTC	CAISEGRIAGSYEQYF
TRBV7-9	-	-	TRBJ1-5	TGTGCCAGCAGCTTCAGTGAGGATCACCAGAATCAGCCCCAGCATTTT	CASSFSEDHQNQPQHF
TRBV29-1	-	-	TRBJ1-1	TGCAGCGACGAGGACAGAATGAACACTGAAGCTTTCTTT	CSDEDRMNTEAFF
TRBV7-6	-	TRBD1	TRBJ2-7	TGTGCCAGCAGCTTAGCTATTTACAGGGGGTCCTACGAGCAGTACTTC	CASSLAIYRGSYEQYF
TRBV4-1	-	-	TRBJ2-1	TGCGCCAGCAGCCAAGATACCGGGACAACTCACAATGAGCAGTTCTTC	CASSQDTGTTHNEQFF
TRBV7-9	-	-	TRBJ1-2	TGTGCCAGCAGCTTAGGGGAGAACTATGGCTACACCTTC	CASSLGENYGYTF
TRBV19	-	TRBD2	TRBJ2-7	TGTGCCAGTAGCACTTTCAGCGGGAGAGATCCTTACGAGCAGTACTTC	CASSTFSGRDPYEQYF
TRBV6-5	-	-	TRBJ1-5	TGTGCCAGCAGCCCCCCAGGGCGCCATCAGCCCCAGCATTTT	CASSPPGRHQPQHF
TRBV6-5	few	-	TRBJ2-7	TGTGCCAGCAGTTCGGTCTACGAGCAGTACTTC	CASSSVYEQYF
TRBV7-9	few	TRBD1	TRBJ1-1	TGTGCCAGCAGCCCCCTAGCACCCGACAGGGGGATGAACACTGAAGCTTTCTTT	CASSPLAPDRGMNTEAFF
TRBV7-2	-	-	TRBJ2-7	TGTGCCAGCAGCTTACAGACTTACTACGAGCAGTACTTC	CASSLQTYYEQYF
TRBV7-9	-	-	TRBJ2-3	TGTGCCAGCAGCCTAAGCGGCGGGACGGGTTTCACAGATACGCAGTATTTT	CASSLSGGTGFTDTQYF
TRBV15	-	TRBD1	TRBJ2-5	TGTGCCACCAGCAGAGAATACAGGGGGCAAGAGACCCAGTACTTC	CATSREYRGQETQYF
TRBV9	-	TRBD2	TRBJ2-7	TGTGCCAGCAGCGTGGACCCGGGACTAGCGGCCACCGTCGTGTACTTC	CASSVDPGLAATVVYF
TRBV28	-	-	TRBJ1-4	TGTGCCAGCAGATCCGTTACAGGGTCTAATGAAAAACTGTTTTTT	CASRSVTGSNEKLFF
TRBV7-3	-	TRBD2	TRBJ2-1	TGTGCCAGCAGCTTATCCTCTAGCGGCAATGAGCAGTTCTTC	CASSLSSSGNEQFF
TRBV19	-	TRBD2	TRBJ2-2	TGTGCCAGTAGTATAACTAGCGGGGGGAACACCGGGGAGCTGTTTTTT	CASSITSGGNTGELFF